Listed below are T cell receptor beta chains from one sample, sequenced in a study of T cell responses to AZD1222 COVID-19 vaccine. TCRdb's table, derived via immunoSEQ multiplex PCR, lists solely in-frame clones and lacks some. In the table there are 77,000 or so clones, about nine tenths of which are singletons. This sample comprised peripheral blood, obtained 28 days after the second AZD1222 dose. The receptors were gathered from an adult who received the AZD1222 COVID-19 vaccine. Each CDR3 is given with its conserved first and last residue. A D gene is named only where the DNA matches it firmly. Part of the rows lack a size; the others show once, few, many or a class for expanded clones.

V gene: TRBV3-1/TRBV3-2
J gene: TRBJ2-3
clone size: once
D gene: -
CDR3 DNA: TGTGCCAGCAGCCCCTTAGCTGGTACGCAGTATTTT
CDR3 protein: CASSPLAGTQYF

V gene: TRBV5-1
J gene: TRBJ2-7
clone size: -
D gene: TRBD2
CDR3 DNA: TGCGCCAGCAGCTTAGGTCTAGCGGGGGGGCTGGACTACGAGCAGTACTTC
CDR3 protein: CASSLGLAGGLDYEQYF

V gene: TRBV20-1
J gene: TRBJ2-7
clone size: -
D gene: -
CDR3 DNA: TGCAGTGCTAGGGGGGCCTACGAGCAGTACTTC
CDR3 protein: CSARGAYEQYF

V gene: TRBV14
J gene: TRBJ1-2
clone size: -
D gene: -
CDR3 DNA: TGTGCCAGCAGCCAAGATTTGGGGAGTGGCTATGGCTACACCTTC
CDR3 protein: CASSQDLGSGYGYTF

V gene: TRBV6-5
J gene: TRBJ2-7
clone size: -
D gene: -
CDR3 DNA: TGTGCCAGCATCGAGGGCGGACTCGGGGAGTACGAGCAGTACTTC
CDR3 protein: CASIEGGLGEYEQYF

V gene: TRBV7-9
J gene: TRBJ1-6
clone size: -
D gene: -
CDR3 DNA: TGTGCCAGCAGCTTAGAGGACACAGGGTATTTGGGTTCACCCCTCCACTTT
CDR3 protein: CASSLEDTGYLGSPLHF

V gene: TRBV10-3
J gene: TRBJ1-6
clone size: -
D gene: -
CDR3 DNA: TGTGCCAACAAGCAGGGAAGTGAATCACCCCTCCACTTT
CDR3 protein: CANKQGSESPLHF

V gene: TRBV18
J gene: TRBJ2-7
clone size: few
D gene: -
CDR3 DNA: TGTGCCAGCTCACCACCGGGCAGGGGATCCTACGAGCAGTACTTC
CDR3 protein: CASSPPGRGSYEQYF

V gene: TRBV29-1
J gene: TRBJ2-3
clone size: -
D gene: TRBD2
CDR3 DNA: TGCAGCGTAGAAGGGACTAGCGGGGGCCCATTCACAGATACGCAGTATTTT
CDR3 protein: CSVEGTSGGPFTDTQYF

V gene: TRBV5-4
J gene: TRBJ2-5
clone size: -
D gene: -
CDR3 DNA: TGTGCCAGCAGCCCAACCAGTTCGAAAGAGACCCAGTACTTC
CDR3 protein: CASSPTSSKETQYF

V gene: TRBV7-3
J gene: TRBJ2-7
clone size: -
D gene: -
CDR3 DNA: TGTGCCAGCAGCTTAGACGAGAGATACGAGCAGTACTTC
CDR3 protein: CASSLDERYEQYF

V gene: TRBV13
J gene: TRBJ1-5
clone size: few
D gene: TRBD1
CDR3 DNA: TGTGCCAGCAGCTCTGCCGGGACAGGGGGTCAGCCCCAGCATTTT
CDR3 protein: CASSSAGTGGQPQHF

V gene: TRBV5-1
J gene: TRBJ2-5
clone size: -
D gene: -
CDR3 DNA: TGCGCCAGCCGGTGGGGGTCCCAAGAGACCCAGTACTTC
CDR3 protein: CASRWGSQETQYF

V gene: TRBV13
J gene: TRBJ1-5
clone size: once
D gene: -
CDR3 DNA: TGTGCCAGCAGCACCTACCAGCCCCAGCATTTT
CDR3 protein: CASSTYQPQHF

V gene: TRBV6-5
J gene: TRBJ1-4
clone size: -
D gene: TRBD1
CDR3 DNA: TGTGCCAGCAACCGACAGGGAAGAGGAGAAAAACTGTTTTTT
CDR3 protein: CASNRQGRGEKLFF

V gene: TRBV5-8
J gene: TRBJ1-2
clone size: -
D gene: -
CDR3 DNA: TGTGCCAGCAGCCCGGTGGGGCTTGGCTACACCTTC
CDR3 protein: CASSPVGLGYTF

V gene: TRBV5-4
J gene: TRBJ1-6
clone size: -
D gene: TRBD1
CDR3 DNA: TGTGCCAGCAGCTTACAGGGGAGATATTCACCCCTCCACTTT
CDR3 protein: CASSLQGRYSPLHF

V gene: TRBV2
J gene: TRBJ1-2
clone size: -
D gene: -
CDR3 DNA: TGTGCCAGCAGCCTTACGGGACAAAAGGGTGGCTACACCTTC
CDR3 protein: CASSLTGQKGGYTF

V gene: TRBV19
J gene: TRBJ1-1
clone size: -
D gene: -
CDR3 DNA: TGTGCCAGTAGTATAGCCGGACCGAGCCCCAAAGCTTTCTTT
CDR3 protein: CASSIAGPSPKAFF

V gene: TRBV7-9
J gene: TRBJ1-3
clone size: -
D gene: -
CDR3 DNA: TGTGCCAGCAGCCGAGACGGGGGGTTCTCTGGAAACACCATATATTTT
CDR3 protein: CASSRDGGFSGNTIYF

V gene: TRBV7-2
J gene: TRBJ2-1
clone size: -
D gene: -
CDR3 DNA: TGTGCCAGCAGCCCGAGAGGAGGACCCAGCTCCTACAATGAGCAGTTCTTC
CDR3 protein: CASSPRGGPSSYNEQFF

V gene: TRBV2
J gene: TRBJ2-4
clone size: -
D gene: -
CDR3 DNA: TGTGCCAGCAGTGAAAGTTTTACAGCCAAAAACATTCAGTACTTC
CDR3 protein: CASSESFTAKNIQYF

V gene: TRBV18
J gene: TRBJ1-5
clone size: -
D gene: TRBD1
CDR3 DNA: TGTGCCAGCTCACCCTCTACAGGGGCTCAGCCCCAGCATTTT
CDR3 protein: CASSPSTGAQPQHF

V gene: TRBV5-6
J gene: TRBJ2-3
clone size: -
D gene: TRBD2
CDR3 DNA: TGTGCCAGCAGCCTCGGACTAGCCGGCACAGATACGCAGTATTTT
CDR3 protein: CASSLGLAGTDTQYF

V gene: TRBV10-3
J gene: TRBJ2-7
clone size: -
D gene: TRBD1
CDR3 DNA: TGTGCCATCAGTGGACAGGGGGTTAATTACGAGCAGTACTTC
CDR3 protein: CAISGQGVNYEQYF

V gene: TRBV30
J gene: TRBJ1-1
clone size: -
D gene: -
CDR3 DNA: TGTGCCTACACCTCCCAGGCGAGGGGAGCTTTCTTT
CDR3 protein: CAYTSQARGAFF

V gene: TRBV5-1
J gene: TRBJ1-6
clone size: -
D gene: -
CDR3 DNA: TGCGCCAGCAGCGACACCGGGACACCTTCACCCCTCCACTTT
CDR3 protein: CASSDTGTPSPLHF

V gene: TRBV9
J gene: TRBJ1-5
clone size: -
D gene: -
CDR3 DNA: TGTGCCAGCAGCGTAGATTGGGAATGGGACCAGCCCCAGCATTTT
CDR3 protein: CASSVDWEWDQPQHF

V gene: TRBV6-5
J gene: TRBJ1-5
clone size: -
D gene: TRBD1
CDR3 DNA: TGTGCCAGCAGACGACAGGGGGCCAATCAGCCCCAGCATTTT
CDR3 protein: CASRRQGANQPQHF

V gene: TRBV3-1/TRBV3-2
J gene: TRBJ1-1
clone size: -
D gene: -
CDR3 DNA: TGTGCCAGCACATCGACGGCCACAAACACTGAAGCTTTCTTT
CDR3 protein: CASTSTATNTEAFF

V gene: TRBV6-5
J gene: TRBJ1-1
clone size: -
D gene: -
CDR3 DNA: TGTGCCAGCAGACAGGGCGGGGACACTGAAGCTTTCTTT
CDR3 protein: CASRQGGDTEAFF

V gene: TRBV5-4
J gene: TRBJ1-1
clone size: -
D gene: TRBD1
CDR3 DNA: TGTGCCAGCAGCACAAGACAGGGGGCGGGGGAAGAAGCTTTCTTT
CDR3 protein: CASSTRQGAGEEAFF

V gene: TRBV7-3
J gene: TRBJ2-1
clone size: -
D gene: -
CDR3 DNA: TGTGCCAGCAGCGCGGGACTGGCTGACTACAATGAGCAGTTCTTC
CDR3 protein: CASSAGLADYNEQFF

V gene: TRBV11-3
J gene: TRBJ2-1
clone size: -
D gene: -
CDR3 DNA: TGTGCCAGCAGCTTAGAGGGGGGAGAGCAGTTCTTC
CDR3 protein: CASSLEGGEQFF

V gene: TRBV30
J gene: TRBJ1-3
clone size: -
D gene: TRBD1
CDR3 DNA: TGTGCCTGGATGGGGGGACAGTTGAGCTCTGGAAACACCATATATTTT
CDR3 protein: CAWMGGQLSSGNTIYF

V gene: TRBV7-6
J gene: TRBJ1-6
clone size: -
D gene: -
CDR3 DNA: TGTGCCAGCAGCTTAGGAGATGAGTACTATAATTCACCCCTCCACTTT
CDR3 protein: CASSLGDEYYNSPLHF

V gene: TRBV19
J gene: TRBJ2-6
clone size: few
D gene: -
CDR3 DNA: TGTGCCACTCGACAAGCCCTACTCTCTGGGGCCAACGTCCTGACTTTC
CDR3 protein: CATRQALLSGANVLTF

V gene: TRBV12-3/TRBV12-4
J gene: TRBJ2-5
clone size: -
D gene: -
CDR3 DNA: TGTGCCAGCAGGGGGTGGGGAGAGACCCAGTACTTC
CDR3 protein: CASRGWGETQYF

V gene: TRBV18
J gene: TRBJ1-1
clone size: -
D gene: TRBD1
CDR3 DNA: TGTGCCAGCTCATTACAGGGGCTGAACACTGAAGCTTTCTTT
CDR3 protein: CASSLQGLNTEAFF

V gene: TRBV28
J gene: TRBJ1-1
clone size: -
D gene: TRBD1
CDR3 DNA: TGTGCCAGCAGTTTAGGACCCCAGGGGGGCACGGCTGAAGCTTTCTTT
CDR3 protein: CASSLGPQGGTAEAFF

V gene: TRBV21-1
J gene: TRBJ2-1
clone size: -
D gene: -
CDR3 DNA: TGTGCCAGCAGCAAAGCGGGTCGGGCGGGAGATTACAATGAGCAGTTCTTC
CDR3 protein: CASSKAGRAGDYNEQFF

V gene: TRBV7-9
J gene: TRBJ1-2
clone size: -
D gene: -
CDR3 DNA: TGTGCCAGCAGCTTAGCCAGGGATGGCTACACCTTC
CDR3 protein: CASSLARDGYTF

V gene: TRBV2
J gene: TRBJ1-2
clone size: -
D gene: TRBD1
CDR3 DNA: TGTGCCAGCAGTTGGGGACAGGGAGCGAACTATGGCTACACCTTC
CDR3 protein: CASSWGQGANYGYTF

V gene: TRBV28
J gene: TRBJ1-2
clone size: once
D gene: -
CDR3 DNA: TGTGCCAGCAGTTACTCCGGGACGTCTGGCTACACCTTC
CDR3 protein: CASSYSGTSGYTF

V gene: TRBV7-3
J gene: TRBJ2-5
clone size: -
D gene: -
CDR3 DNA: TGTGCCAGCAGCCACCTACCGGGGCTGAAGATGGGAGAGACCCAGTACTTC
CDR3 protein: CASSHLPGLKMGETQYF

V gene: TRBV11-2
J gene: TRBJ2-7
clone size: -
D gene: -
CDR3 DNA: TGTGCCAGCAGCTCCACCCGGGGTTCTGCTCGCGAGCAGTACTTC
CDR3 protein: CASSSTRGSAREQYF

V gene: TRBV30
J gene: TRBJ2-7
clone size: -
D gene: -
CDR3 DNA: TGTGCCTGGAGTCGAATGTTAGGAAGGATGGGAGACCAGCAGTACTTC
CDR3 protein: CAWSRMLGRMGDQQYF

V gene: TRBV11-3
J gene: TRBJ1-1
clone size: -
D gene: -
CDR3 DNA: TGTGCCAGCAGCCCCACCCCGGACGAGAACACTGAAGCTTTCTTT
CDR3 protein: CASSPTPDENTEAFF

V gene: TRBV2
J gene: TRBJ2-5
clone size: -
D gene: TRBD2
CDR3 DNA: TGTGCCAGCAGGCGGGGGCAAGAGACCCAGTACTTC
CDR3 protein: CASRRGQETQYF

V gene: TRBV7-3
J gene: TRBJ2-3
clone size: -
D gene: -
CDR3 DNA: TGTGCCAGCAGCAGCCAGGGCGGTAGCACAGATACGCAGTATTTT
CDR3 protein: CASSSQGGSTDTQYF

V gene: TRBV14
J gene: TRBJ2-7
clone size: -
D gene: -
CDR3 DNA: TGTGCCAGCAGCCAAGAGGGACATTCCTACGAGCAGTACTTC
CDR3 protein: CASSQEGHSYEQYF

V gene: TRBV3-1/TRBV3-2
J gene: TRBJ1-1
clone size: -
D gene: -
CDR3 DNA: TGTGCCAGCAGCCAAGGGGCGCCGACTCAAGCTTTCTTT
CDR3 protein: CASSQGAPTQAFF

V gene: TRBV5-1
J gene: TRBJ2-7
clone size: -
D gene: TRBD1
CDR3 DNA: TGCGCCAGCAGCTTGGCAGGACAGGGCGGCGAGCAGTACTTC
CDR3 protein: CASSLAGQGGEQYF

V gene: TRBV5-4
J gene: TRBJ2-7
clone size: -
D gene: -
CDR3 DNA: TGTGCCAGCAGCTTCGGACATTCGGGAGAGCAGTACTTC
CDR3 protein: CASSFGHSGEQYF

V gene: TRBV9
J gene: TRBJ2-2
clone size: -
D gene: TRBD1
CDR3 DNA: TGTGCCAGCAGCGTAGAGGGGGCGCGCACCGGGGAGCTGTTTTTT
CDR3 protein: CASSVEGARTGELFF